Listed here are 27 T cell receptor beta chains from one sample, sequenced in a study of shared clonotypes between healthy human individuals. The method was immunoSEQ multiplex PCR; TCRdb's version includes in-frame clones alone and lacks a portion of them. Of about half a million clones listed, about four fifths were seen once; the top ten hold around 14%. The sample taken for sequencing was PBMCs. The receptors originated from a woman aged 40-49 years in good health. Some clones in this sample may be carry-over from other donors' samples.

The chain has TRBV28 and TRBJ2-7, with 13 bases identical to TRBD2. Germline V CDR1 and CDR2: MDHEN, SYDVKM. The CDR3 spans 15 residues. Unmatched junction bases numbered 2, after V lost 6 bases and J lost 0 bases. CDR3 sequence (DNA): TGTGCCAGCAGAGGGACTAGCGGGGACTCCTACGAGCAGTACTTC. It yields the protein CASRGTSGDSYEQYF.

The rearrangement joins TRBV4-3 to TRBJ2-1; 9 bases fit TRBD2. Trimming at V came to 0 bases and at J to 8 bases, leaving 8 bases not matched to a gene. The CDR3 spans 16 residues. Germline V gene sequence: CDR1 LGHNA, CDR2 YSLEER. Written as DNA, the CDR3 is TGCGCCAGCAGCCAAGATTGGCGGGAGGGTGAGTATGAGCAGTTCTTC. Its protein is CASSQDWREGEYEQFF.

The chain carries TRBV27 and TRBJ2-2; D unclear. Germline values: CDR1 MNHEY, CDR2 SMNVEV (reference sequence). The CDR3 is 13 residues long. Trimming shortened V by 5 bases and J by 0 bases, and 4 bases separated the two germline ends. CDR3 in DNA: TGTGCCAGCAGTGGGACGAACACCGGGGAGCTGTTTTTT. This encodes CASSGTNTGELFF.

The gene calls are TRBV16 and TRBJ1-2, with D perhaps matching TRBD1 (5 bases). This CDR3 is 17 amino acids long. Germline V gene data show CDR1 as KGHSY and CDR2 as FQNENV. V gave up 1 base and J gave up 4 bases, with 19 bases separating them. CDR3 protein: CASSQYQDGVGGYGYTF. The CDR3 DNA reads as TGTGCCAGCAGCCAATATCAGGACGGCGTCGGGGGCTATGGCTACACCTTC. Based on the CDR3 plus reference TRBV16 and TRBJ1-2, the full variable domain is GEEVAQTPKHLVRGEGQKAKLYCAPIKGHSYVFWYQQVLKNEFKFLISFQNENVFDETGMPKERFSAKCLPNSPCSLEIQATKLEDSAVYFCASSQYQDGVGGYGYTFGSGTRLTVV.

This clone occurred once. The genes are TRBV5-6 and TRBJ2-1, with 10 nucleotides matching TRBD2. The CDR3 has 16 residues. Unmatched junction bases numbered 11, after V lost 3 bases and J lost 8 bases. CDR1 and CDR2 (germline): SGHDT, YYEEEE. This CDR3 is CASSYLAGAASDEQFF. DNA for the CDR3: TGTGCCAGCAGCTATCTAGCGGGAGCCGCTTCGGATGAGCAGTTCTTC.

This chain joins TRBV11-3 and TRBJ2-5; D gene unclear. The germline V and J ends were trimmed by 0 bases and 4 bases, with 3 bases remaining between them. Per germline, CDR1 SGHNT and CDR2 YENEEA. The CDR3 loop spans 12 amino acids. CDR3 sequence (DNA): TGTGCCAGCAGCTTAGATCGAGAGACCCAGTACTTC. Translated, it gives CASSLDRETQYF.

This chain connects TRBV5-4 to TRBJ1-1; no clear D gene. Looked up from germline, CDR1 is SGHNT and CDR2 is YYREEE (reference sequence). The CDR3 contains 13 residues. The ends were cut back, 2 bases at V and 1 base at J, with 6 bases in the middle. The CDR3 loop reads CASSLQQNTEAFF. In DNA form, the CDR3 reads TGTGCCAGCAGCTTACAGCAGAACACTGAAGCTTTCTTT.

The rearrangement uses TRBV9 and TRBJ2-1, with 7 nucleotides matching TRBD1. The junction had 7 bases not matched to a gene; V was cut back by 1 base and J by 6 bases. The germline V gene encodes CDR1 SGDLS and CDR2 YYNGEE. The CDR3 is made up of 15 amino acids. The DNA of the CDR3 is TGTGCCAGCAGCGTATCGTCGACAGGGATCAATGAGCAGTTCTTC. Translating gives CASSVSSTGINEQFF.

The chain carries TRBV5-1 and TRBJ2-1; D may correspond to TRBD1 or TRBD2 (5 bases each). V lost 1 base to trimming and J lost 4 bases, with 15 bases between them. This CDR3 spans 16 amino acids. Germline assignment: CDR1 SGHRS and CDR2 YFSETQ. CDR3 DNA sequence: TGCGCCAGCAGCTTGATTTTTGGGACGGCATACAATGAGCAGTTCTTC. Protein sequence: CASSLIFGTAYNEQFF.

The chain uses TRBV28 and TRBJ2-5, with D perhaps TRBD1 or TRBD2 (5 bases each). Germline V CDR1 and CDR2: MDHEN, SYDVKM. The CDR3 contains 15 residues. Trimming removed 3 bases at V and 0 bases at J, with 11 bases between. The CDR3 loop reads CASSLGDSYQETQYF. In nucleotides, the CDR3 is TGTGCCAGCAGTTTGGGGGATTCGTACCAAGAGACCCAGTACTTC.

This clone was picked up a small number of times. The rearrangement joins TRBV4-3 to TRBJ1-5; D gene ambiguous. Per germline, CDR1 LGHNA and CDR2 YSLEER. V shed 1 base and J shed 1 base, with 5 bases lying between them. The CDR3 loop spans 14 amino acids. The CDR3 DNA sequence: TGCGCCAGCAGCCAAGCTTCGAGCAATCAGCCCCAGCATTTT. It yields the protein CASSQASSNQPQHF.

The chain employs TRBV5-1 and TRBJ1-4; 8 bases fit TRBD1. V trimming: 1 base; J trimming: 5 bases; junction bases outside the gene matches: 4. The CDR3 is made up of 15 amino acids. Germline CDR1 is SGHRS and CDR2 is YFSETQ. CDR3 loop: CASSLNGQGNEKLFF. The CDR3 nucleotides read TGCGCCAGCAGCTTGAACGGACAGGGAAATGAAAAACTGTTTTTT.

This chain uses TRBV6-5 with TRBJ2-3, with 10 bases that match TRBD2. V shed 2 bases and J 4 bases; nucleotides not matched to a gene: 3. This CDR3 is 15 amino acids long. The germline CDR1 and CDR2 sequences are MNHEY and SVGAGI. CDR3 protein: CASSYLAGVPDTQYF. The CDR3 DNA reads TGTGCCAGCAGTTACCTAGCGGGAGTCCCAGATACGCAGTATTTT.

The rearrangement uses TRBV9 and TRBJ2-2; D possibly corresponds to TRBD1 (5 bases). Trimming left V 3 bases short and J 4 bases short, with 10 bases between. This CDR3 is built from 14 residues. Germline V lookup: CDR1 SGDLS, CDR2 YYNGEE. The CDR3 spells CASSARQFTGELFF. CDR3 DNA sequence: TGTGCCAGCAGCGCCCGACAGTTCACCGGGGAGCTGTTTTTT.

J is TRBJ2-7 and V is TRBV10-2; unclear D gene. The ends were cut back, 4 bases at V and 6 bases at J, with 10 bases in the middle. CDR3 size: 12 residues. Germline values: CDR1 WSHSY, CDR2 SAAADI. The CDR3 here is CASSGPLGEQYF. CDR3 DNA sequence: TGCGCCAGCAGTGGCCCGTTGGGCGAGCAGTACTTC.

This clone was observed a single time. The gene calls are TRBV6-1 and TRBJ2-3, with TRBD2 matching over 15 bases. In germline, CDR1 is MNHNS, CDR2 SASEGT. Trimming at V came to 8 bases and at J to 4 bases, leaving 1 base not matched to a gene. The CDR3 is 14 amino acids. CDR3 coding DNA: TGTGCCAGCGGACTAGCGGGAGGGCCAGATACGCAGTATTTT. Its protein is CASGLAGGPDTQYF.

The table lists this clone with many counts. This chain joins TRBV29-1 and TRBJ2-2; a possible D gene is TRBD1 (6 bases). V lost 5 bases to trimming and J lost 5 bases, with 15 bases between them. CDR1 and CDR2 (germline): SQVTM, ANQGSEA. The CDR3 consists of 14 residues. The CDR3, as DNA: TGCAGCGTTAAGAACGAGGGGGAAACCGGGGAGCTGTTTTTT. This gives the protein CSVKNEGETGELFF.

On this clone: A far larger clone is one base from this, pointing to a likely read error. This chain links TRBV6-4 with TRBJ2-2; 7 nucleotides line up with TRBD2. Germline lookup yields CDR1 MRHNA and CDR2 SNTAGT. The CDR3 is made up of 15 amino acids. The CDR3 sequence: CASSEGGGDTGELLF. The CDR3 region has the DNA TGTGCCAGCAGTGAAGGCGGGGGAGATACCGGGGAGCTGCTTTTT.

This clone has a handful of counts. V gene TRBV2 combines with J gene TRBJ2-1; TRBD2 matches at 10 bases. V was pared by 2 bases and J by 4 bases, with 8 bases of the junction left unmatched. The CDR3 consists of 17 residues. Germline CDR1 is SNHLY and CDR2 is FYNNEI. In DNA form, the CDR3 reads TGTGCCAGCAGTGAAATAGCGGGAGGTGATAGATACAATGAGCAGTTCTTC. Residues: CASSEIAGGDRYNEQFF. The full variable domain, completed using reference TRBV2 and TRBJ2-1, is EPEVTQTPSHQVTQMGQEVILRCVPISNHLYFYWYRQILGQKVEFLVSFYNNEISEKSEIFDDQFSVERPDGSNFTLKIRSTKLEDSAMYFCASSEIAGGDRYNEQFFGPGTRLTVL.

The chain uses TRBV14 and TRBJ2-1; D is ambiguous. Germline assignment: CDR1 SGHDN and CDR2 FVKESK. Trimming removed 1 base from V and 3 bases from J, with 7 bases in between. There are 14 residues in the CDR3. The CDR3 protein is CASSQAAGYNEQFF. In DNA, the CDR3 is TGTGCCAGCAGCCAAGCAGCTGGCTACAATGAGCAGTTCTTC.

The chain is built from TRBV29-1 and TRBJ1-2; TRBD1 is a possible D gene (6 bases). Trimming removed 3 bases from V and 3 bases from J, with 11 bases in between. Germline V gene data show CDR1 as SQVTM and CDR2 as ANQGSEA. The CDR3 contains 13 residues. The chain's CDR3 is CSVESGAHYGYTF. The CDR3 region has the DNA TGCAGCGTTGAGTCGGGGGCGCACTATGGCTACACCTTC.

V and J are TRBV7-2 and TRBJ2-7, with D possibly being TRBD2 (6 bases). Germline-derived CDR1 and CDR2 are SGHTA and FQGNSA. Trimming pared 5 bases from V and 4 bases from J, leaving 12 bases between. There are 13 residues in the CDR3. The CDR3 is CASSLEGRYEQYF. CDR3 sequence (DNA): TGTGCCAGCAGCCTGGAGGGCCGGTACGAGCAGTACTTC.

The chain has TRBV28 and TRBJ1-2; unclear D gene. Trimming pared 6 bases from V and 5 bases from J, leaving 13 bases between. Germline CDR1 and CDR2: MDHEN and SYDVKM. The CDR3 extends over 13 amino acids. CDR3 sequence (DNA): TGTGCCAGCAGCTTGACTATCCCATATGGCTACACCTTC. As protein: CASSLTIPYGYTF.

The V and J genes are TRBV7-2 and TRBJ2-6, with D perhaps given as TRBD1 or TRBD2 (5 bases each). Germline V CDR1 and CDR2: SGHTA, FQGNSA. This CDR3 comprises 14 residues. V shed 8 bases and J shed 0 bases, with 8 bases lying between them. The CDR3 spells CASPGASGANVLTF. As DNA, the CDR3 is TGTGCCAGCCCCGGGGCCTCTGGGGCCAACGTCCTGACTTTC. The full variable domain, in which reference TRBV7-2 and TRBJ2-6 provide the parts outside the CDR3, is GAGVSQSPSNKVTEKGKDVELRCDPISGHTALYWYRQSLGQGLEFLIYFQGNSAPDKSGLPSDRFSAERTGGSVSTLTIQRTQQEDSAVYLCASPGASGANVLTFGAGSRLTVL.

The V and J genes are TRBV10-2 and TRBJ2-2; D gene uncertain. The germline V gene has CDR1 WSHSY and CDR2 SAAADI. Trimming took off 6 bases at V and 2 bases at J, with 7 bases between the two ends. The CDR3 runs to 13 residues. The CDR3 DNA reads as TGCGCCAGCAGGCCGGTAAACACCGGGGAGCTGTTTTTT. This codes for CASRPVNTGELFF.

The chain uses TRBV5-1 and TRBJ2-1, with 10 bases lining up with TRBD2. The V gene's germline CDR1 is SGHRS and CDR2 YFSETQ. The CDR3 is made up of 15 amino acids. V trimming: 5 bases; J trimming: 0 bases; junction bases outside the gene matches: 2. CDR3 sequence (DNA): TGCGCCAGCAGACTAGCGGGGAGCTCCTACAATGAGCAGTTCTTC. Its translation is CASRLAGSSYNEQFF.

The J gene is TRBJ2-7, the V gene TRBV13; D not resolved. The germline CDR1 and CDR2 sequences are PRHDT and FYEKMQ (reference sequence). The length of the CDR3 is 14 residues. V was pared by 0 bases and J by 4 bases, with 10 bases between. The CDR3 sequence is CASSLGHTVYEQYF. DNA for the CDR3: TGTGCCAGCAGCTTAGGGCATACGGTGTACGAGCAGTACTTC.